Below, 32 T cell receptor beta chains from the same sample are listed, as sequenced in a study of T cells after yellow fever vaccination (dated by TCRdb to the late 2010s). Library preparation was by 5' RACE. The run used an Illumina HiSeq 2500. In-frame beta chains were kept once TCRdb had trimmed the public reads at Q25 with fastp and called clones with MiXCR. Rows are unified per CDR3 protein, each entry keeping the most common DNA and genes. This sample comprises around 610,000 distinct CDR3 sequences, about 13% of them detected only once. 11% to 15% of the sample is held by the ten biggest clonotypes. This sample's treatment or condition label indicates: live attenuated yellow fever vaccine strain. The sequences come from PBMCs, collected on the day of the yellow fever booster vaccination. These receptors were obtained from a man aged 30 to 39 who received the YFV17D yellow fever vaccine.

The chain employs TRBV20-1 and TRBJ2-7; TRBD1 matches 9 bases. This CDR3 is 12 amino acids long. V trimming: 6 bases; J trimming: 7 bases; junction bases outside the gene matches: 7. Germline CDR1 DFQATT, CDR2 SNEGSKA (reference sequence). Here the CDR3 DNA reads TGCAGTGCCAACCGGGACAGGGCTGAGCAGTACTTC. Translated: CSANRDRAEQYF.

The chain links TRBV5-1 to TRBJ1-2; no clear D. This CDR3 is 13 amino acids long. V was shortened by 3 bases and J by 8 bases, with 14 bases between the two germline ends. Germline V gene data show CDR1 as SGHRS and CDR2 as YFSETQ. The CDR3 sequence: CASSSNLEGGYTF. The CDR3 DNA sequence: TGCGCCAGCAGCTCGAACCTTGAGGGCGGCTACACCTTC. Together with reference TRBV5-1 and TRBJ1-2, the CDR3 gives the full variable domain: KAGVTQTPRYLIKTRGQQVTLSCSPISGHRSVSWYQQTPGQGLQFLFEYFSETQRNKGNFPGRFSGRQFSNSRSEMNVSTLELGDSALYLCASSSNLEGGYTFGSGTRLTVV.

The rearrangement uses TRBV18 and TRBJ2-3; 7 bases align to TRBD2. CDR1 and CDR2 (germline): KGHSH, LQKENI. This CDR3 is 13 amino acids long. Trimming cost V 5 bases and J 6 bases; bases outside gene matches: 5. The CDR3 is CASSWEGPDTQYF. CDR3 nucleotide sequence: TGTGCCAGCTCATGGGAGGGCCCGGATACGCAGTATTTT.

The rearrangement joins TRBV6-2 or TRBV6-3 to TRBJ2-3; 10 bases are a match to TRBD2. The trim removed 9 bases at V and 8 bases at J, leaving 26 bases unmatched. CDR1 and CDR2 (germline): MNHEY, SVGEGT. The CDR3 consists of 19 residues. The CDR3 loop is CASRPTIGPWTSGASTQYF. The CDR3 coding sequence is TGTGCCAGTAGACCGACGATTGGCCCGTGGACTAGCGGTGCATCTACGCAGTATTTT.

This chain uses TRBV14 with TRBJ1-2; unclear D gene. The germline V gene encodes CDR1 SGHDN and CDR2 FVKESK. V was pared by 4 bases and J by 11 bases, with 14 bases between. This CDR3 has 12 amino acids. The CDR3 region is CASSPGQVAYTF. The CDR3 DNA is TGTGCCAGCAGCCCTGGGCAGGTCGCTTACACCTTC.

The rearrangement uses TRBV6-1 and TRBJ2-2, with D possibly matching TRBD2 (6 bases). In germline, CDR1 is MNHNS, CDR2 SASEGT. This CDR3 has 15 amino acids. V dropped 6 bases and J dropped 5 bases, with 16 bases sitting between them. The CDR3 loop is CASRNQWAGTGELFF. CDR3 sequence (DNA): TGTGCCAGCAGAAATCAATGGGCGGGGACCGGGGAGCTGTTTTTT.

This chain connects TRBV4-3 to TRBJ2-4, with D uncertain. Trimming took 4 bases from V and 3 from J, leaving 16 bases between them. Germline CDR1 LGHNA, CDR2 YSLEER. The CDR3 length is 16 residues. CDR3 protein: CASSLPAVEDKNIQYF. CDR3 nucleotides: TGCGCCAGCAGCCTCCCCGCGGTAGAGGACAAAAACATTCAGTACTTC.

The gene calls are TRBV20-1 and TRBJ2-4; TRBD2 is a possible D gene (5 bases). Trimming removed 1 base from V and 3 bases from J, with 13 bases in between. The CDR3 consists of 15 residues. CDR1 and CDR2 (germline): DFQATT, SNEGSKA (reference sequence). The CDR3 sequence: CSARGFSEDKNIQYF. CDR3 coding DNA: TGCAGTGCTAGAGGTTTTAGCGAAGACAAAAACATTCAGTACTTC.

The table lists this clonotype with a few counts. The chain joins TRBV4-1 to TRBJ2-7; 8 positions match TRBD1. The CDR3 is made up of 15 amino acids. CDR1 MGHRA and CDR2 YSYEKL come from the germline V gene. V trimming: 4 bases; J trimming: 0 bases; junction bases outside the gene matches: 5. The chain's CDR3 is CASSLGQVSSYEQYF. The CDR3 DNA follows: TGCGCCAGCAGCCTGGGACAGGTGAGCTCCTACGAGCAGTACTTC.

The chain employs TRBV28 and TRBJ2-3; D remains ambiguous. The V gene lost 4 bases and the J gene lost 1 base, with 12 bases spanning the gap. Germline loops: CDR1 MDHEN, CDR2 SYDVKM. The CDR3 length is 15 residues. The CDR3 protein is CASSSPGDRTDTQYF. The CDR3 nucleotides read TGTGCCAGCAGTTCGCCTGGGGATCGCACAGATACGCAGTATTTT.

This clonotype was counted many times. The chain has TRBV7-9 and TRBJ2-1; D is unclear. Germline CDR1 and CDR2: SEHNR and FQNEAQ (reference sequence). The CDR3 length is 13 residues. Trimming took 5 bases from V and 12 from J, leaving 17 bases between them. CDR3 DNA: TGTGCCAGCAGCCCCCCTGGGCCCAAGGGGCAGTTCTTC. Protein: CASSPPGPKGQFF.

J is TRBJ2-4 and V is TRBV6-2 or TRBV6-3, with 8 bases that match TRBD1. The CDR3 has 17 amino acids. Trimming cost V 4 bases and J 0 bases; bases outside gene matches: 8. In germline, CDR1 is MNHEY, CDR2 SVGEGT. The CDR3 DNA reads as TGTGCCAGCAGTTTCGCCCGGACAGGGCTAGCCAAAAACATTCAGTACTTC. It specifies CASSFARTGLAKNIQYF.

This chain uses TRBV20-1 with TRBJ2-7; 7 positions agree with TRBD1. CDR3 length: 12 residues. Per the germline V gene, CDR1 is DFQATT and CDR2 is SNEGSKA (reference sequence). The V segment lost 6 bases and the J segment 3 bases; nucleotides outside the gene matches: 5. The CDR3 DNA follows: TGCAGTGCCACTGACAGGGTCTACGAGCAGTACTTC. This gives the protein CSATDRVYEQYF.

The chain combines TRBV20-1 with TRBJ2-3, with 7 bases aligning to TRBD1. The CDR3 totals 15 residues. Germline-derived CDR1 and CDR2 are DFQATT and SNEGSKA (reference sequence). The V and J ends lost 3 bases and 2 bases, in that order; junction bases with no gene match: 8. CDR3 loop: CSASAVQGNTDTQYF. The CDR3 bases are TGCAGTGCTAGTGCGGTACAGGGGAACACAGATACGCAGTATTTT.

There are many counts of this clonotype. This chain uses TRBV24-1 with TRBJ2-7; TRBD2 matches at 16 bases. In germline, CDR1 is KGHDR, CDR2 SFDVKD. V lost 10 bases and J lost 10; bases outside the gene matches: 12. The CDR3 totals 15 residues. In nucleotides, the CDR3 is TGTGCCACGAGTCCCGGGACTAGCGGGAGGGCCCCACAGTACTTC. Translated: CATSPGTSGRAPQYF.

This clonotype was observed a few times. The chain joins TRBV7-2 to TRBJ1-4; D is perhaps TRBD1 (5 bases). With 5 bases removed from V and 8 bases from J, the gap between germline ends came to 15 bases. The CDR3 contains 14 residues. Germline V CDR1 and CDR2: SGHTA, FQGNSA. The CDR3 region is CASSLTLGGEKLFF. The DNA of the CDR3 is TGTGCCAGCAGCCTTACTCTTGGGGGGGAAAAACTGTTTTTT.

This clonotype was found a few times. This chain joins TRBV20-1 and TRBJ2-1, with 13 bases that match TRBD2. Germline CDR1 reads DFQATT; CDR2 reads SNEGSKA (reference sequence). V shed 0 bases, J shed 0 bases, and the junction held 14 bases outside the gene matches. The CDR3 has 21 amino acids. CDR3 in amino acids: CSARDQGGLAGKTFSYNEQFF. The CDR3 bases are TGCAGTGCTAGAGATCAGGGGGGACTAGCGGGAAAAACCTTCTCCTACAATGAGCAGTTCTTC.

This chain uses TRBV9 with TRBJ2-5; 9 nucleotides agree with TRBD2. Germline V CDR1 and CDR2: SGDLS, YYNGEE. There are 16 residues in the CDR3. The J segment lost 0 bases and the V segment lost 0 bases, leaving 3 bases of the junction unmatched. CDR3 loop: CASSVGASGNQETQYF. The CDR3 region has the DNA TGTGCCAGCAGCGTAGGGGCTAGCGGGAACCAAGAGACCCAGTACTTC.

This chain links TRBV18 with TRBJ2-7; 7 bases are shared with TRBD2. Germline assignment: CDR1 KGHSH and CDR2 LQKENI. The CDR3 contains 15 residues. Trimming cost V 5 bases and J 4 bases; bases outside gene matches: 11. CDR3 residues: CASSLQRDQSYEQYF. The CDR3, as DNA: TGTGCCAGCTCATTACAGCGGGACCAATCTTACGAGCAGTACTTC.

The chain has TRBV7-8 and TRBJ2-3; D remains unclear. In germline, CDR1 is SGHVS, CDR2 FQNEAQ. Trimming left V 0 bases short and J 0 bases short, with 13 bases between. The CDR3 totals 17 residues. The DNA for the CDR3 is TGTGCCAGCAGCTTAGCCCTGACTTACTTTAGCACAGATACGCAGTATTTT. Encoded protein: CASSLALTYFSTDTQYF.

This clonotype was seen more than once but under ten times. The chain links TRBV29-1 to TRBJ2-1, with D perhaps given as TRBD1 or TRBD2 (5 bases each). This CDR3 region has 13 residues. Trimming cost V 6 bases and J 5 bases, with 14 bases left between them. From germline, CDR1 is SQVTM and CDR2 ANQGSEA. The CDR3 nucleotides read TGCAGCGTCGTCCTCGGGGCAAACAATGAGCAGTTCTTC. Its translation is CSVVLGANNEQFF.

The rearrangement joins TRBV29-1 to TRBJ2-7; D might be TRBD2 (6 bases). The CDR3 has 14 residues. V dropped 4 bases and J dropped 4 bases, with 17 bases sitting between them. The germline CDR1 and CDR2 sequences are SQVTM and ANQGSEA. CDR3 in amino acids: CSVVSSVINYEQYF. CDR3 DNA: TGCAGCGTTGTGTCTAGCGTTATAAATTACGAGCAGTACTTC.

This clonotype has only a few counts. The chain carries TRBV6-2 or TRBV6-3 and TRBJ2-7; no clear D gene. The CDR3 length is 13 residues. Trimming took off 7 bases at V and 1 base at J, with 11 bases between the two ends. The V gene's germline CDR1 is MNHEY and CDR2 SVGEGT. DNA for the CDR3: TGTGCCAGCAACGAACAGTATTCCTACGAGCAGTACTTC. Its translation is CASNEQYSYEQYF.

The sample holds a few counts of this clonotype. This sequence joins TRBV12-3 or TRBV12-4 and TRBJ2-1; the D gene could be TRBD1 or TRBD2 (5 bases each). The CDR3 length is 13 residues. The V gene lost 6 bases and the J gene lost 7 bases, with 13 bases spanning the gap. CDR3 DNA sequence: TGTGCCAGCAGCCACGGGACCGGGAATGAGCAGTTCTTC. It translates to CASSHGTGNEQFF.

The sample holds a few counts of this clonotype. This CDR3 is CASSLVMGANTGELFF. The CDR3 coding sequence is TGCGCCAGCAGCTTGGTAATGGGGGCCAACACCGGGGAGCTGTTTTTT. This chain links TRBV5-1 with TRBJ2-2, with a possible D match to TRBD1 (6 bases). V gave up 0 bases and J gave up 2 bases, with 11 bases separating them. This CDR3 has 16 residues. From germline, CDR1 is SGHRS and CDR2 YFSETQ.

This rearrangement joins TRBV14 to TRBJ2-2; 7 bases match TRBD2. J gave up 7 bases and V 4 bases, and 9 bases lay outside the gene matches. CDR3 size: 15 residues. CDR1 is SGHDN, CDR2 FVKESK, per germline. For the CDR3, the DNA is TGTGCCAGCAGCCTCGCGGGAGTGGTTGGCGGGGAGCTGTTTTTT. It translates to CASSLAGVVGGELFF.

The V gene is TRBV5-1, the J gene TRBJ2-7; D is perhaps TRBD1 (7 bases). The CDR3 length is 16 residues. Between the trimmed V and J ends, which lost 0 bases and 3 bases, there was a span of 16 bases. Looked up from germline, CDR1 is SGHRS and CDR2 is YFSETQ. The CDR3 region is CASSLVEGAGGYEQYF. The CDR3 DNA sequence: TGCGCCAGCAGCTTGGTGGAGGGGGCAGGAGGCTACGAGCAGTACTTC. The complete variable domain, with remaining parts taken from reference TRBV5-1 and TRBJ2-7, reads KAGVTQTPRYLIKTRGQQVTLSCSPISGHRSVSWYQQTPGQGLQFLFEYFSETQRNKGNFPGRFSGRQFSNSRSEMNVSTLELGDSALYLCASSLVEGAGGYEQYFGPGTRLTVT.

The chain carries TRBV15 and TRBJ2-7; TRBD2 matches at 12 bases. With 0 bases clipped from V and 0 bases from J, the junction kept 6 bases outside the gene matches. This CDR3 region has 18 residues. Germline V lookup: CDR1 LNHNV, CDR2 YYDKDF (reference sequence). CDR3 sequence reads: CATSRERTSGVSSYEQYF. In DNA form, the CDR3 reads TGTGCCACCAGCAGAGAAAGGACTAGCGGGGTTAGCTCCTACGAGCAGTACTTC.

The chain links TRBV6-2 or TRBV6-3 to TRBJ2-5; D uncertain. The germline gives CDR1 MNHEY, CDR2 SVGEGT. The CDR3 is 16 amino acids. V shed 0 bases and J shed 3 bases, with 14 bases lying between them. The CDR3 DNA reads TGTGCCAGCAGTTACTCGATATCCAGGACGAAAGAGACCCAGTACTTC. Its translation is CASSYSISRTKETQYF.

This clonotype was seen more than once but under ten times. This chain joins TRBV30 and TRBJ1-2, with D possibly matching TRBD1 (5 bases). CDR3 length: 15 amino acids. Germline V gives CDR1 GTSNPN, CDR2 SVGIG (reference sequence). V lost 0 bases to trimming and J lost 3 bases, with 14 bases between them. The CDR3 here is CAWSVDGRVDYGYTF. The DNA for the CDR3 is TGTGCCTGGAGTGTTGACGGCAGGGTGGACTATGGCTACACCTTC.

This clonotype was recorded at least ten times. The chain links TRBV12-3 or TRBV12-4 to TRBJ2-1; 9 positions agree with TRBD2. V gave up 6 bases and J gave up 7 bases; unmatched junction bases: 10. This CDR3 region has 15 residues. As DNA, the CDR3 is TGTGCCAGCAGGGGGGGACTAGCTTATACTAATGAGCAGTTCTTC. Translation gives CASRGGLAYTNEQFF.

This clonotype has just a few counts. This sequence joins TRBV12-3 or TRBV12-4 and TRBJ2-2; no reliable D call. Trimming took 6 bases from V and 1 from J, leaving 6 bases between them. This CDR3 spans 13 amino acids. In DNA, the CDR3 is TGTGCCAGCAGGGCTCAGAACACCGGGGAGCTGTTTTTT. Translated, it gives CASRAQNTGELFF.